A single TCR beta chain is shown here with its context. TCRdb's copy holds only in-frame clones and misses some; the assay was immunoSEQ multiplex PCR. The profile shows fewer than 80,000 clones, roughly 90% of them singletons. These data are taken from a study of T cell changes during pregnancy in multiple sclerosis. Germline assignment: CDR1 SEHNR and CDR2 FQNEAQ (reference sequence). This CDR3 comprises 14 residues. The ends lost 2 bases at V and 8 bases at J; junction bases unmatched: 4. Source: peripheral blood, taken in the first trimester of pregnancy. J is TRBJ1-4 and V is TRBV7-9; TRBD1 aligns across 8 bases. This clonotype was obtained from a female donor in good health, enrolled as a control in a pregnancy study. CDR3 coding DNA: TGTGCCAGCAGCTTACAGGGGGCCGGGGAAAAACTGTTTTTT. It encodes CASSLQGAGEKLFF. Full variable domain (outside the CDR3, taken from reference TRBV7-9 and TRBJ1-4): DTGVSQNPRHKITKRGQNVTFRCDPISEHNRLYWYRQTLGQGPEFLTYFQNEAQLEKSRLLSDRFSAERPKGSFSTLEIQRTEQGDSAMYLCASSLQGAGEKLFFGSGTQLSVL.